This T cell receptor beta chain comes out of a study of cytomegalovirus exposure and HLA in healthy donors. Study-wide points: Associated with HLA alleles at 0.05 false discovery rate in a later analysis were 16,951 TCR beta sequences. Overall, approximately 180 TCR beta chains were annotated as cytomegalovirus-associated.

Remarks on this clone: The antigen remains unidentified.

PCR employed 60 Vbeta and 13 Jbeta primers. The assay was immunoSEQ multiplex PCR, and TCRdb's table has in-frame clones only and misses some. Of roughly 200,000 clones listed, roughly 91% were seen once; the top ten hold 0.9% to 1.1%. V trimming: 4 bases; J trimming: 5 bases; junction bases outside the gene matches: 7. The V gene's germline CDR1 is SNHLY and CDR2 FYNNEI. The CDR3 spans 15 residues. V is TRBV2 and J is TRBJ2-2; 7 bases align to TRBD1. The specimen was PBMCs. The clonotype originates from a woman under 30 in good health and CMV-seronegative. CDR3 DNA sequence: TGTGCCAGCAGTGGCAAGGGGGCGGAAACCGGGGAGCTGTTTTTT. Protein product: CASSGKGAETGELFF.